A single sample is the source of the 20 T cell receptor beta chains below, sequenced in a study of CD8 T cells in Susac syndrome. Reverse transcription of roughly 0.5 to 1 ug RNA was carried out with random hexamers. TCRdb passed the immunoSEQ multiplex PCR reads through MiXCR, listing each CDR3 protein once. Of 150,000 to 200,000 distinct CDR3 sequences in the sample, approximately 93% are singletons; the top ten hold about 0.1%. Sequencing was done on a sample of CD4+ T cells from PBMCs. Receptor source: a human donor in good health.

This clonotype was observed a single time. The rearrangement uses TRBV9 and TRBJ2-5; D not certain. Trimming removed 3 bases from V and 5 bases from J, with 11 bases in between. Germline CDR1 SGDLS, CDR2 YYNGEE. The CDR3 covers 13 residues. CDR3 region: CASSGPRLETQYF. The CDR3 DNA reads TGTGCCAGCAGCGGACCCCGGTTGGAGACCCAGTACTTC.

The chain couples TRBV4-1 to TRBJ1-5, with 7 bases lining up with TRBD1. Unmatched junction bases numbered 5, after V lost 0 bases and J lost 0 bases. This CDR3 comprises 17 residues. Germline V gene sequence: CDR1 MGHRA, CDR2 YSYEKL. The CDR3 loop reads CASSQDHRQGSNQPQHF. The CDR3 bases are TGCGCCAGCAGCCAAGATCACAGACAGGGTAGCAATCAGCCCCAGCATTTT.

V is TRBV28 and J is TRBJ1-5; 9 bases line up with TRBD1. V lost 3 bases, J lost 4 bases, and 4 bases stayed unmatched. The V gene's germline CDR1 is MDHEN and CDR2 SYDVKM. The CDR3 totals 15 residues. CDR3 region: CASSFGQGINQPQHF. Written as DNA, the CDR3 is TGTGCCAGCAGTTTCGGACAGGGGATTAATCAGCCCCAGCATTTT.

The J gene is TRBJ2-1, the V gene TRBV5-4, with a weak D call TRBD2 (6 bases). CDR1 is SGHNT, CDR2 YYREEE, per germline (reference sequence). This CDR3 is 14 amino acids long. V lost 1 base and J lost 7, with 12 bases in between. The CDR3 reads CASSLRLARNEQFF. The CDR3 DNA reads TGTGCCAGCAGCTTGAGGCTAGCGAGGAATGAGCAGTTCTTC.

The chain employs TRBV5-4 and TRBJ2-5, with TRBD2 matching over 7 bases. Germline trimming cut 4 bases from V and 1 base from J; bases unmatched to any gene: 4. Per the germline V gene, CDR1 is SGHNT and CDR2 is YYREEE (reference sequence). This CDR3 is built from 14 residues. The DNA for the CDR3 is TGTGCCAGCAGCCAAGGACTAGTCCAAGAGACCCAGTACTTC. Encoded protein: CASSQGLVQETQYF.

The chain recombines TRBV12-3 or TRBV12-4 with TRBJ2-7; 10 bases are a match to TRBD2. V dropped 6 bases and J dropped 2; count of bases not matched to a gene: 13. The CDR3 loop spans 17 amino acids. This CDR3 reads CASSLASGGLQTYEQYF. The CDR3 coding sequence is TGTGCCAGCAGCCTCGCTAGCGGGGGCCTTCAAACCTACGAGCAGTACTTC.

The chain employs TRBV4-2 and TRBJ1-5; tentatively, D is TRBD1 (5 bases). The V gene lost 4 bases and the J gene lost 6 bases, with 19 bases spanning the gap. The CDR3 is 16 residues long. Germline values: CDR1 LGHNA, CDR2 YNFKEQ. CDR3 bases: TGTGCCAGCAGCCTTCAAGGTCGAAGGGGCGGTCAGCCCCAGCATTTT. It translates to CASSLQGRRGGQPQHF.

The V call is TRBV7-9, the J call TRBJ2-4; 7 bases map to TRBD2. The CDR3 is 16 amino acids. Germline trimming cut 0 bases from V and 0 bases from J; bases unmatched to any gene: 2. In germline, CDR1 is SEHNR, CDR2 FQNEAQ (reference sequence). The CDR3 protein is CASSLASGVAKNIQYF. CDR3 DNA: TGTGCCAGCAGCTTAGCGAGCGGGGTAGCCAAAAACATTCAGTACTTC.

This rearrangement joins TRBV27 to TRBJ2-5; D may match TRBD1 or TRBD2 (6 bases each). CDR3 length: 15 residues. The germline CDR1 and CDR2 sequences are MNHEY and SMNVEV (reference sequence). Trimming left V 6 bases short and J 9 bases short, with 23 bases between. CDR3 residues: CASSRVRGLGEAQYF. The CDR3 DNA is TGTGCCAGCAGCAGGGTTCGGGGGCTCGGGGAGGCCCAGTACTTC.

V gene TRBV5-4 combines with J gene TRBJ2-7; 9 bases match TRBD2. In germline, CDR1 is SGHNT, CDR2 YYREEE (reference sequence). The V segment lost 4 bases and the J segment 1 base; nucleotides outside the gene matches: 6. This CDR3 is built from 15 residues. CDR3 in DNA: TGTGCCAGCAGCCACCCAGCGGGGGGTTCCTACGAGCAGTACTTC. Residues: CASSHPAGGSYEQYF. Based on the CDR3 plus reference TRBV5-4 and TRBJ2-7, the full variable domain is ETGVTQSPTHLIKTRGQQVTLRCSSQSGHNTVSWYQQALGQGPQFIFQYYREEENGRGNFPPRFSGLQFPNYSSELNVNALELDDSALYLCASSHPAGGSYEQYFGPGTRLTVT.

The chain combines TRBV6-2 or TRBV6-3 with TRBJ2-3, with D perhaps given as TRBD1 or TRBD2 (5 bases each). This CDR3 is built from 16 residues. Looked up from germline, CDR1 is MNHEY and CDR2 is SVGEGT. Trimming removed 5 bases at V and 1 base at J, with 16 bases between. The CDR3 reads CASSRRGAVGTDTQYF. The CDR3 DNA sequence: TGTGCCAGCAGTCGACGAGGGGCAGTTGGCACAGATACGCAGTATTTT.

The V and J genes are TRBV2 and TRBJ1-1; the D is unclear. CDR1 is SNHLY and CDR2 is FYNNEI in the germline V gene. V lost 3 bases and J lost 3, with 17 bases in between. The CDR3 is 16 residues long. In DNA, the CDR3 is TGTGCCAGCAGTGATGTTCTAAGAACCGGACACACTGAAGCTTTCTTT. It yields the protein CASSDVLRTGHTEAFF.

The chain carries TRBV7-9 and TRBJ2-2; D gene uncertain. Germline V gene sequence: CDR1 SEHNR, CDR2 FQNEAQ (reference sequence). Trimming left V 2 bases short and J 5 bases short, with 9 bases between. The CDR3 has 14 amino acids. The CDR3 here is CASSLRASTGELFF. CDR3 in DNA: TGTGCCAGCAGCTTAAGGGCATCTACCGGGGAGCTGTTTTTT. The complete variable domain, with remaining parts taken from reference TRBV7-9 and TRBJ2-2, reads DTGVSQNPRHKITKRGQNVTFRCDPISEHNRLYWYRQTLGQGPEFLTYFQNEAQLEKSRLLSDRFSAERPKGSFSTLEIQRTEQGDSAMYLCASSLRASTGELFFGEGSRLTVL.

The chain recombines TRBV6-2 or TRBV6-3 with TRBJ1-2; D remains ambiguous. V lost 3 bases to trimming and J lost 8 bases, with 16 bases between them. Per germline, CDR1 MNHEY and CDR2 SVGEGT. CDR3 length: 14 amino acids. CDR3 DNA sequence: TGTGCCAGCAGTTATCCAACCCGGCCAAGCGGCTACACCTTC. This encodes CASSYPTRPSGYTF.

The genes are TRBV19 and TRBJ1-2, with 9 bases that match TRBD1. CDR1 is LNHDA and CDR2 is SQIVND in the germline V gene (reference sequence). The CDR3 extends over 18 amino acids. The ends lost 7 bases at V and 3 bases at J; junction bases unmatched: 18. The CDR3 bases are TGTGCCAGTACCAGCTGGTGGGACAGGGCCCTGCGGGACTATGGCTACACCTTC. Protein: CASTSWWDRALRDYGYTF. The variable domain in full, with the rest retrieved from reference TRBV19 and TRBJ1-2, is DGGITQSPKYLFRKEGQNVTLSCEQNLNHDAMYWYRQDPGQGLRLIYYSQIVNDFQKGDIAEGYSVSREKKESFPLTVTSAQKNPTAFYLCASTSWWDRALRDYGYTFGSGTRLTVV.

This clonotype was detected a few times. The chain uses TRBV29-1 and TRBJ2-3; D is ambiguous. Germline CDR1 and CDR2: SQVTM and ANQGSEA. Trimming cost V 4 bases and J 4 bases, with 9 bases left between them. This CDR3 is built from 12 residues. CDR3 bases: TGCAGCGTTGGACCAGGCCCAGATACGCAGTATTTT. This sequence encodes CSVGPGPDTQYF.

V gene TRBV7-2 combines with J gene TRBJ2-3, with 8 nucleotides matching TRBD2. The germline V gene has CDR1 SGHTA and CDR2 FQGNSA. Unmatched junction bases numbered 5, after V lost 2 bases and J lost 4 bases. This CDR3 comprises 15 residues. CDR3 sequence (DNA): TGTGCCAGCAGCTTACGGCGGGGGGCCCCAGATACGCAGTATTTT. Residues: CASSLRRGAPDTQYF. Using reference TRBV7-2 and TRBJ2-3 for the parts outside the CDR3, the full variable domain is GAGVSQSPSNKVTEKGKDVELRCDPISGHTALYWYRQSLGQGLEFLIYFQGNSAPDKSGLPSDRFSAERTGGSVSTLTIQRTQQEDSAVYLCASSLRRGAPDTQYFGPGTRLTVL.

The chain carries TRBV4-1 and TRBJ2-2; D possibly corresponds to TRBD2 (6 bases). The V gene lost 1 base and the J gene lost 5 bases, with 17 bases spanning the gap. The CDR3 sequence is 17 residues long. Per germline, CDR1 MGHRA and CDR2 YSYEKL. The CDR3 bases are TGCGCCAGCAGCCAAGGGCGGGCTCTTCTAGCGACCGGGGAGCTGTTTTTT. As protein: CASSQGRALLATGELFF.

The chain recombines TRBV20-1 with TRBJ1-2, with D perhaps matching TRBD1 (6 bases). CDR1 is DFQATT and CDR2 is SNEGSKA in the germline V gene (reference sequence). This CDR3 has 10 residues. V was cut by 7 bases and J by 8 bases, with 11 bases left in between. CDR3 residues: CSDNREGYTF. For the CDR3, the DNA is TGCAGTGACAACAGGGAAGGCTACACCTTC.

This chain joins TRBV24-1 and TRBJ2-7, with D possibly being TRBD2 (6 bases). Germline V gene sequence: CDR1 KGHDR, CDR2 SFDVKD. This CDR3 has 13 amino acids. Trimming removed 2 bases at V and 6 bases at J, with 10 bases between. In DNA, the CDR3 is TGTGCCACCAGTGATTCGACTAGAGGCGAGCAGTACTTC. It encodes CATSDSTRGEQYF.